The 12 T cell receptor beta chains below all came from one sample that was sequenced in a study of cytomegalovirus exposure and HLA in healthy donors. The PCR had 60 Vbeta and 13 Jbeta primers. TCRdb's table, derived via immunoSEQ multiplex PCR, lists solely in-frame clones and lacks some. The data show 150,000 to 200,000 clones, roughly four fifths seen once. The sample comprised PBMCs. The source is a man aged 35 to 55 in good health and CMV-seronegative.

The J gene is TRBJ1-4, the V gene TRBV5-1; D is unresolved. Trimming stripped 2 bases from V and 8 bases from J, with 16 bases between. The CDR3 contains 15 residues. Per the germline V gene, CDR1 is SGHRS and CDR2 is YFSETQ. DNA for the CDR3: TGCGCCAGCAGCTTACTGGGCTCTGGAGGAGAAAAACTGTTTTTT. This encodes CASSLLGSGGEKLFF.

The chain joins TRBV9 to TRBJ2-6; TRBD1 is a possible D gene (6 bases). Trimming cost V 6 bases and J 1 base, with 11 bases left between them. Germline V gene data show CDR1 as SGDLS and CDR2 as YYNGEE. The CDR3 length is 15 residues. CDR3 in amino acids: CASKNRASGANVLTF. The CDR3 DNA follows: TGTGCCAGCAAAAACAGGGCTTCTGGGGCCAACGTCCTGACTTTC.

The CDR3, as DNA: TGTGCCAGCAGCCAAGGCAGGGTACCTGCAGAGACCCAGTACTTC. Protein: CASSQGRVPAETQYF. This rearrangement joins TRBV14 to TRBJ2-5; the D gene is possibly TRBD1 (5 bases). CDR1 and CDR2 from the germline V gene are SGHDN and FVKESK. The V and J ends lost 1 base and 4 bases respectively, with 13 bases between them. The CDR3 runs to 15 residues. Using reference TRBV14 and TRBJ2-5 for the parts outside the CDR3, the full variable domain is EAGVTQFPSHSVIEKGQTVTLRCDPISGHDNLYWYRRVMGKEIKFLLHFVKESKQDESGMPNNRFLAERTGGTYSTLKVQPAELEDSGVYFCASSQGRVPAETQYFGPGTRLLVL.

The chain is built from TRBV19 and TRBJ1-2, with TRBD1 matching over 7 bases. This CDR3 is built from 13 residues. V trimming: 7 bases; J trimming: 7 bases; junction bases outside the gene matches: 9. Germline V gene sequence: CDR1 LNHDA, CDR2 SQIVND (reference sequence). The CDR3 nucleotides are TGTGCCAGTACTGATGAAAGGGGGCTTGGCTACACCTTC. This encodes CASTDERGLGYTF.

V usage is TRBV2 and J usage is TRBJ2-2, with 12 positions matching TRBD2. CDR1 is SNHLY and CDR2 is FYNNEI in the germline V gene. The ends lost 5 bases at V and 0 bases at J; junction bases unmatched: 13. This CDR3 has 20 amino acids. The CDR3 here is CASSSRGTSGLRANTGELFF. The CDR3 DNA reads TGTGCCAGCAGTTCTAGAGGGACTAGCGGGCTACGCGCGAACACCGGGGAGCTGTTTTTT.

This clone was detected ten times or more. This chain uses TRBV6-4 with TRBJ2-1; 11 positions match TRBD2. Germline V lookup: CDR1 MRHNA, CDR2 SNTAGT. This CDR3 is 15 amino acids long. Losses at the gene ends were 0 bases for V and 6 bases for J; bases not matched to a gene: 1. The CDR3 coding sequence is TGTGCCAGCAGTGACTCTAGCGGGGGGGCCAATGAGCAGTTCTTC. Protein product: CASSDSSGGANEQFF.

This clone was observed a few times. The chain joins TRBV11-3 to TRBJ2-2; TRBD1 aligns across 7 bases. With V trimmed by 5 bases and J by 6 bases, 15 bases remained unmatched. Germline values: CDR1 SGHNT, CDR2 YENEEA. This CDR3 comprises 17 residues. The DNA for the CDR3 is TGTGCCAGCAGCACCTCCTCCAGGGGGTTCCAATCCGGGGAGCTGTTTTTT. It yields the protein CASSTSSRGFQSGELFF.

This chain connects TRBV30 to TRBJ2-2; possibly TRBD1 for D (5 bases). In germline, CDR1 is GTSNPN, CDR2 SVGIG (reference sequence). Trimming cost V 0 bases and J 6 bases, with 11 bases left between them. This CDR3 comprises 14 residues. The CDR3 here is CAWSVSRAAGELFF. CDR3 DNA: TGTGCCTGGAGTGTTAGCAGGGCGGCCGGGGAGCTGTTTTTT.

V and J are TRBV4-1 and TRBJ2-2; D unresolved. The CDR3 loop spans 14 amino acids. V dropped 0 bases and J dropped 3 bases, with 5 bases sitting between them. CDR1 is MGHRA and CDR2 is YSYEKL in the germline V gene. CDR3 residues: CASSQEYDTGELFF. The DNA of the CDR3 is TGCGCCAGCAGCCAAGAATATGACACCGGGGAGCTGTTTTTT.

The CDR3 sequence: CASHSSFLNTEAFF. CDR3 in DNA: TGTGCCAGCCATAGCAGTTTTTTGAACACTGAAGCTTTCTTT. V and J are TRBV6-5 and TRBJ1-1; D remains ambiguous. CDR3 size: 14 residues. V gave up 8 bases and J gave up 0 bases, with 13 bases separating them. Germline V gene lookup returns CDR1 MNHEY and CDR2 SVGAGI.

V and J are TRBV7-9 and TRBJ2-7; the D is unclear. CDR3 size: 13 residues. Deletions cut 5 bases from V and 5 bases from J, with 13 bases between. Germline lookup yields CDR1 SEHNR and CDR2 FQNEAQ (reference sequence). The CDR3 protein is CASSPTARNEQYF. CDR3 sequence (DNA): TGTGCCAGCAGCCCTACGGCCAGGAACGAGCAGTACTTC.

This chain uses TRBV7-2 with TRBJ1-5, with 9 bases fitting TRBD1. This CDR3 has 15 amino acids. Trimming at V came to 1 base and at J to 5 bases, leaving 3 bases not matched to a gene. Germline V lookup: CDR1 SGHTA, CDR2 FQGNSA. CDR3 sequence: CASSLEGQGYQPQHF. The CDR3 DNA reads as TGTGCCAGCAGCTTAGAAGGACAGGGGTATCAGCCCCAGCATTTT.